This is a list of T cell receptor beta chains from one sample in a study of a mutant IDH1 vaccine in newly diagnosed glioma. Measured with immunoSEQ multiplex PCR; TCRdb has only the in-frame clones, and not every one. The sample shows around 55,000 clones, roughly 80% of them seen only once. The antigens these receptors bind are not known. Sequences were derived from PBMCs, sampled from a glioma patient whose treatment included an IDH1 peptide vaccine. These receptors were taken from a man in his forties or fifties with glioma. Each CDR3 is given with its conserved first and last residue. Each record gives: CDR3 protein, CDR3 DNA, D gene, J gene, V gene, clone size, CDR3 length. D genes are given only for firm matches. Clone size, where shown, is once, few, many, or a class for clones that have expanded.

cdr3_aa: CASSRWGPETQYF
cdr3_nt: TGTGCCAGCAGTCGGTGGGGCCCAGAGACCCAGTACTTC
d_call: -
j_call: TRBJ2-5
v_call: TRBV2
clone_size: -
cdr3_length: 13

cdr3_aa: CASSAGLAGVEQYF
cdr3_nt: TGCGCCAGCAGCGCGGGACTAGCGGGGGTCGAGCAGTACTTC
d_call: TRBD2
j_call: TRBJ2-7
v_call: TRBV4-1
clone_size: -
cdr3_length: 14

cdr3_aa: CASSTRGTVNTEAFF
cdr3_nt: TGTGCCAGCAGCACAAGGGGCACCGTGAACACTGAAGCTTTCTTT
d_call: -
j_call: TRBJ1-1
v_call: TRBV7-9
clone_size: -
cdr3_length: 15

cdr3_aa: CASSKTGTDYGYTF
cdr3_nt: TGCGCCAGCAGCAAAACCGGGACGGACTATGGCTACACCTTC
d_call: -
j_call: TRBJ1-2
v_call: TRBV5-1
clone_size: -
cdr3_length: 14

cdr3_aa: CASSFLAEQYF
cdr3_nt: TGTGCCAGCTCATTTCTAGCCGAGCAGTACTTC
d_call: -
j_call: TRBJ2-7
v_call: TRBV18
clone_size: -
cdr3_length: 11

cdr3_aa: CASSSPTGSTETGNTIYF
cdr3_nt: TGCGCCAGCAGCTCACCGACAGGGAGTACGGAAACTGGAAACACCATATATTTT
d_call: TRBD1
j_call: TRBJ1-3
v_call: TRBV5-1
clone_size: -
cdr3_length: 18

cdr3_aa: CASSVGTGSGNSPLHF
cdr3_nt: TGTGCCAGCAGTGTGGGAACAGGGTCGGGGAATTCACCCCTCCACTTT
d_call: -
j_call: TRBJ1-6
v_call: TRBV6-1
clone_size: -
cdr3_length: 16

cdr3_aa: CASSYWATGSGAEAFF
cdr3_nt: TGTGCCAGCAGTTACTGGGCTACGGGTTCAGGCGCTGAAGCTTTCTTT
d_call: -
j_call: TRBJ1-1
v_call: TRBV6-5
clone_size: -
cdr3_length: 16

cdr3_aa: CASSLRGDTEAFF
cdr3_nt: TGTGCCAGCAGCTTGAGGGGGGACACTGAAGCTTTCTTT
d_call: -
j_call: TRBJ1-1
v_call: TRBV7-9
clone_size: few
cdr3_length: 13

cdr3_aa: CASSDRGGEFF
cdr3_nt: TGCGCCAGCAGTGACCGGGGGGGGGAGTTCTTC
d_call: TRBD2
j_call: TRBJ2-1
v_call: TRBV10-2
clone_size: -
cdr3_length: 11

cdr3_aa: CASSLAARQETQYF
cdr3_nt: TGTGCTAGCAGCTTAGCGGCCAGGCAAGAGACCCAGTACTTC
d_call: -
j_call: TRBJ2-5
v_call: TRBV7-7
clone_size: -
cdr3_length: 14

cdr3_aa: CASSLWTGNYEQYF
cdr3_nt: TGCGCCAGCAGCTTATGGACAGGGAACTACGAGCAGTACTTC
d_call: TRBD1
j_call: TRBJ2-7
v_call: TRBV5-1
clone_size: -
cdr3_length: 14

cdr3_aa: CASSLSQEEEKLFF
cdr3_nt: TGTGCCAGCAGCTTGTCACAGGAGGAAGAAAAACTGTTTTTT
d_call: -
j_call: TRBJ1-4
v_call: TRBV7-9
clone_size: once
cdr3_length: 14

cdr3_aa: CASSLEFGPGGRPLHF
cdr3_nt: -
d_call: -
j_call: TRBJ1-6
v_call: TRBV5-1
clone_size: -
cdr3_length: 16

cdr3_aa: CATSRDPGNSPLHF
cdr3_nt: TGTGCCACCAGCAGAGATCCGGGTAATTCACCCCTCCACTTT
d_call: -
j_call: TRBJ1-6
v_call: TRBV15
clone_size: -
cdr3_length: 14

cdr3_aa: CASTREGGTEAFF
cdr3_nt: TGTGCCAGCACCCGTGAGGGGGGGACTGAAGCTTTCTTT
d_call: -
j_call: TRBJ1-1
v_call: TRBV7-9
clone_size: -
cdr3_length: 13

cdr3_aa: CASSSSPTGLNSPLHF
cdr3_nt: TGTGCCAGCAGCTCTTCCCCGACCGGATTAAATTCACCCCTCCACTTT
d_call: -
j_call: TRBJ1-6
v_call: TRBV5-5
clone_size: -
cdr3_length: 16

cdr3_aa: CASSDTRRSPLHF
cdr3_nt: TGTGCCAGCAGCGACACCCGCAGATCACCCCTCCACTTT
d_call: -
j_call: TRBJ1-6
v_call: TRBV5-6
clone_size: -
cdr3_length: 13

cdr3_aa: CASSRDQPPYEQYF
cdr3_nt: TGCGCCAGCAGCAGGGACCAGCCACCCTACGAGCAGTACTTC
d_call: -
j_call: TRBJ2-7
v_call: TRBV4-1
clone_size: -
cdr3_length: 14

cdr3_aa: CASRGTFAAVEQYF
cdr3_nt: TGTGCCAGCAGGGGGACATTTGCTGCGGTCGAGCAGTACTTC
d_call: -
j_call: TRBJ2-7
v_call: TRBV2
clone_size: -
cdr3_length: 14

cdr3_aa: CASRVEGTGQPQHF
cdr3_nt: TGTGCCAGCAGGGTTGAGGGGACAGGACAGCCCCAGCATTTT
d_call: TRBD1
j_call: TRBJ1-5
v_call: TRBV2
clone_size: -
cdr3_length: 14

cdr3_aa: CASGGQGNQPQHF
cdr3_nt: TGTGCCAGCGGGGGACAAGGTAATCAGCCCCAGCATTTT
d_call: -
j_call: TRBJ1-5
v_call: TRBV7-9
clone_size: -
cdr3_length: 13

cdr3_aa: CASSLGLAGREQYF
cdr3_nt: TGTGCCAGCAGCTTAGGACTAGCGGGGCGCGAGCAGTACTTC
d_call: TRBD2
j_call: TRBJ2-7
v_call: TRBV2
clone_size: -
cdr3_length: 14

cdr3_aa: CASSVGGGGRRNNEQFF
cdr3_nt: TGTGCCAGCAGTGTCGGGGGAGGGGGCCGGAGAAACAATGAGCAGTTCTTC
d_call: -
j_call: TRBJ2-1
v_call: TRBV6-1
clone_size: -
cdr3_length: 17

cdr3_aa: CASSFGQGSYGYTF
cdr3_nt: TGTGCCAGCAGTTTCGGACAGGGGAGCTATGGCTACACCTTC
d_call: TRBD1
j_call: TRBJ1-2
v_call: TRBV27
clone_size: -
cdr3_length: 14

cdr3_aa: CASSDDTYGYTF
cdr3_nt: TGTGCCAGCAGCGACGACACATATGGCTACACCTTC
d_call: -
j_call: TRBJ1-2
v_call: TRBV5-4
clone_size: -
cdr3_length: 12

cdr3_aa: CAISESGDQPQHF
cdr3_nt: TGTGCCATCAGTGAGTCAGGTGATCAGCCCCAGCATTTT
d_call: -
j_call: TRBJ1-5
v_call: TRBV10-3
clone_size: -
cdr3_length: 13

cdr3_aa: CASSSMTGGNYGYTF
cdr3_nt: TGTGCCAGCAGCTCCATGACAGGGGGGAACTATGGCTACACCTTC
d_call: TRBD1
j_call: TRBJ1-2
v_call: TRBV7-9
clone_size: few
cdr3_length: 15

cdr3_aa: CASSFSGSNYEQYF
cdr3_nt: TGTGCCAGCAGCTTCTCTGGGTCGAACTACGAGCAGTACTTC
d_call: -
j_call: TRBJ2-7
v_call: TRBV7-2
clone_size: -
cdr3_length: 14

cdr3_aa: CASSPGAVGNTIYF
cdr3_nt: TGTGCCAGCAGTCCCGGAGCGGTGGGAAACACCATATATTTT
d_call: -
j_call: TRBJ1-3
v_call: TRBV6-6
clone_size: -
cdr3_length: 14

cdr3_aa: CASIPQLSYNEQFF
cdr3_nt: TGTGCCAGCATACCCCAGCTATCCTACAATGAGCAGTTCTTC
d_call: -
j_call: TRBJ2-1
v_call: TRBV7-8
clone_size: -
cdr3_length: 14

cdr3_aa: CASCSGGAYEQYF
cdr3_nt: TGTGCCAGTTGTAGCGGGGGAGCCTACGAGCAGTACTTC
d_call: TRBD2
j_call: TRBJ2-7
v_call: TRBV6-1
clone_size: -
cdr3_length: 13

cdr3_aa: CASSRELTSGGEQFF
cdr3_nt: TGTGCCAGCAGCCGCGAGCTCACTAGCGGGGGGGAGCAGTTCTTC
d_call: TRBD2
j_call: TRBJ2-1
v_call: TRBV4-2
clone_size: once
cdr3_length: 15

cdr3_aa: CASSLASQETQYF
cdr3_nt: TGTGCCAGCAGCTTAGCCAGTCAAGAGACCCAGTACTTC
d_call: -
j_call: TRBJ2-5
v_call: TRBV7-9
clone_size: once
cdr3_length: 13

cdr3_aa: CASSATSGGEQYF
cdr3_nt: TGTGCCAGCAGCGCCACTAGCGGGGGCGAGCAGTACTTC
d_call: TRBD2
j_call: TRBJ2-7
v_call: TRBV11-2
clone_size: -
cdr3_length: 13

cdr3_aa: CASSPTGVSYEQYF
cdr3_nt: TGCGCCAGCAGCCCAACGGGAGTCTCCTACGAGCAGTACTTC
d_call: -
j_call: TRBJ2-7
v_call: TRBV5-1
clone_size: -
cdr3_length: 14

cdr3_aa: CASSVGGSRGPGNTIYF
cdr3_nt: TGTGCCAGCAGCGTAGGTGGGAGTAGGGGGCCCGGAAACACCATATATTTT
d_call: TRBD1
j_call: TRBJ1-3
v_call: TRBV9
clone_size: -
cdr3_length: 17

cdr3_aa: CASSLESGTQYF
cdr3_nt: TGTGCCAGCAGCTTAGAATCCGGCACCCAGTACTTC
d_call: -
j_call: TRBJ2-5
v_call: TRBV7-2
clone_size: -
cdr3_length: 12

cdr3_aa: CASSRDRQGNTEAFF
cdr3_nt: TGTGCCAGCAGCAGGGACCGACAGGGAAACACTGAAGCTTTCTTT
d_call: TRBD1
j_call: TRBJ1-1
v_call: TRBV5-5
clone_size: -
cdr3_length: 15